One and the same sample provided the 31 T cell receptor beta chains below, sequenced in a study of OX40 agonist ivuxolimab in advanced cancers. The method was the immunoSEQ multiplex PCR assay. TCRdb obtained this table from immuneACCESS and retained in-frame rearrangements with V and J assigned. These tables miss some clones; where compared with another copy, unresolved V genes account for less than half of the shortfall, and the remainder is unexplained. The sample contains 65,000 to 95,000 clones, around 80% of them found a single time. The top ten constitute about 0.71% of the sample. The specimen comprised CD4+ or CD8+ T cells sorted from blood, sampled in a trial of the OX40 agonist ivuxolimab. Every receptor here comes from an adult with an advanced solid tumor such as melanoma, head and neck, liver or kidney cancer.

The rearrangement joins TRBV7-2 to TRBJ2-3; 10 bases fit TRBD1. Trimming cost V 3 bases and J 1 base; bases outside gene matches: 10. The CDR3 contains 18 residues. Germline loops: CDR1 SGHTA, CDR2 FQGNSA. The CDR3 sequence is CASSFQTGGASRTDTQYF. CDR3 nucleotide sequence: TGTGCCAGCAGCTTTCAGACAGGGGGCGCCTCTCGCACAGATACGCAGTATTTT.

Notes on this clone: The same CDR3 arises from other DNA sequences in this sample as well. The V gene is TRBV30, the J gene TRBJ1-6, with 7 nucleotides matching TRBD1. From germline, CDR1 is GTSNPN and CDR2 SVGIG (reference sequence). The J segment lost 4 bases and the V segment lost 6 bases, leaving 3 bases of the junction unmatched. The CDR3 length is 13 residues. The DNA of the CDR3 is TGTGCCTGCAGGGGGGAATATAATTCACCCCTCCACTTT. This sequence encodes CACRGEYNSPLHF.

The chain couples TRBV20-1 to TRBJ2-3; D may be TRBD2 (5 bases). From germline, CDR1 is DFQATT and CDR2 SNEGSKA (reference sequence). The CDR3 is made up of 11 amino acids. The V end lost 4 bases, the J end lost 6 bases, and 8 bases lay between the germline ends. DNA of the CDR3: TGCAGTGCTAAAACGGGGGATACGCAGTATTTT. The encoded protein is CSAKTGDTQYF.

The CDR3 spells CASTIGTGTGEQYF. The CDR3, as DNA: TGTGCCAGCACCATAGGGACAGGGACGGGCGAGCAGTACTTC. The chain recombines TRBV27 with TRBJ2-7; 9 bases line up with TRBD1. The germline V gene has CDR1 MNHEY and CDR2 SMNVEV (reference sequence). This CDR3 has 14 residues. With 7 bases clipped from V and 6 bases from J, the junction kept 10 bases outside the gene matches.

The chain links TRBV21-1 to TRBJ1-3. TRBV21-1 is designated a pseudogene. The CDR3 sequence is 14 residues long. The CDR3 bases are TGTGCCAGCAACGGGACTGGAACTGGAAACACCATATATTTT. It encodes CASNGTGTGNTIYF.

As DNA, the CDR3 is TGTGCCAGCAGCCAAGATAAGGGAGCGGGGGGTTCAGAGACCCAGTACTTC. Protein product: CASSQDKGAGGSETQYF. The V call is TRBV4-2, the J call TRBJ2-5, with 9 bases fitting TRBD2. CDR3 size: 17 residues. The germline V gene encodes CDR1 LGHNA and CDR2 YNFKEQ. J gave up 4 bases and V 0 bases, and 9 bases lay outside the gene matches.

The V gene is TRBV27, the J gene TRBJ2-7, with 9 bases aligning to TRBD1. The ends lost 6 bases at V and 3 bases at J; junction bases unmatched: 6. The CDR3 spans 14 residues. Germline CDR1 and CDR2: MNHEY and SMNVEV (reference sequence). As DNA, the CDR3 is TGTGCCAGCAGGACCGGGACAGGGCGCTACGAGCAGTACTTC. It specifies CASRTGTGRYEQYF.

This clone occurred a few times. V and J are TRBV30 and TRBJ1-1, with D perhaps matching TRBD1 (5 bases). The CDR3 totals 13 residues. CDR1 and CDR2 (germline): GTSNPN, SVGIG (reference sequence). Trimming shortened V by 3 bases and J by 4 bases, and 12 bases separated the two germline ends. The CDR3 spells CAWSAGEGTEAFF. CDR3 bases: TGTGCCTGGAGCGCGGGGGAAGGCACTGAAGCTTTCTTT.

The chain is built from TRBV18 and TRBJ2-1; 8 bases match TRBD1. Germline V gene sequence: CDR1 KGHSH, CDR2 LQKENI. This CDR3 is built from 16 residues. Trimming removed 5 bases from V and 2 bases from J; junction bases left unmatched: 8. CDR3 bases: TGTGCCAGCTCAATAACAGGGGGTAGCCCCTACAATGAGCAGTTCTTC. Its protein is CASSITGGSPYNEQFF.

The chain couples TRBV5-1 to TRBJ2-3; D might be TRBD2 (6 bases). Germline values: CDR1 SGHRS, CDR2 YFSETQ. CDR3 length: 15 amino acids. Trimming removed 0 bases at V and 4 bases at J, with 12 bases between. The CDR3 DNA reads TGCGCCAGCAGCTTGGCAAGTGGAGGGTCAGATACGCAGTATTTT. Amino acids: CASSLASGGSDTQYF.

The chain employs TRBV29-1 and TRBJ2-1; possible D gene TRBD1, 5 bases. Germline lookup yields CDR1 SQVTM and CDR2 ANQGSEA. Between the trimmed V and J ends, which lost 3 bases and 0 bases, there was a span of 12 bases. The CDR3 runs to 15 residues. CDR3 region: CSVDTQGGSYNEQFF. The CDR3 nucleotides read TGCAGCGTTGACACCCAGGGCGGCTCCTACAATGAGCAGTTCTTC.

The V gene is TRBV25-1, the J gene TRBJ2-2; TRBD2 matches at 7 bases. CDR3 length equals 16 residues. From germline, CDR1 is MGHDK and CDR2 SYGVNS. V lost 4 bases and J lost 2; bases outside the gene matches: 7. Here the CDR3 reads CASSGRRGYNTGELFF. The DNA for the CDR3 is TGTGCCAGCAGTGGTAGGCGGGGGTATAACACCGGGGAGCTGTTTTTT.

This clone was recorded only once. V and J are TRBV11-2 and TRBJ1-4; no clear D gene. The CDR3 has 13 residues. Trimming removed 1 base from V and 6 bases from J, with 6 bases in between. Per germline, CDR1 SGHAT and CDR2 FQNNGV. CDR3 in DNA: TGTGCCAGCAGCTTAGTCAGGCATGAAAAACTGTTTTTT. It specifies CASSLVRHEKLFF.

The genes are TRBV6-6 and TRBJ1-1; possibly TRBD1 for D (5 bases). Trimming stripped 4 bases from V and 4 bases from J, with 7 bases between. The CDR3 has 12 amino acids. Germline CDR1 MNHNY, CDR2 SVGAGI (reference sequence). The CDR3 reads CASSWDSTEAFF. The CDR3 DNA follows: TGTGCCAGCAGTTGGGACTCCACTGAAGCTTTCTTT.

Concerning this clone itself: The junction shows a germline mismatch at one end, possibly a read error. This rearrangement joins TRBV30 to TRBJ2-3; no definite D call. The CDR3 contains 11 residues. CDR1 is GTSNPN and CDR2 is SVGIG in the germline V gene (reference sequence). The chain's CDR3 is CAWRVRGPQFF. The CDR3 DNA reads TGTGCCTGGAGGGTCCGAGGCCCCCAATTTTTC.

The chain joins TRBV14 to TRBJ2-7; D not resolved. Trimming took off 1 base at V and 1 base at J, with 11 bases between the two ends. The CDR3 runs 15 residues. Germline V gene data show CDR1 as SGHDN and CDR2 as FVKESK. This CDR3 is CASSQGWLRSYEQYF. The CDR3 DNA follows: TGTGCCAGCAGCCAAGGCTGGCTCCGATCCTACGAGCAGTACTTC.

The J gene is TRBJ1-6, the V gene TRBV5-4, with TRBD1 matching over 9 bases. The CDR3 extends over 16 amino acids. With V trimmed by 4 bases and J by 8 bases, 10 bases remained unmatched. CDR1 and CDR2 from the germline V gene are SGHNT and YYREEE (reference sequence). The CDR3 region has the DNA TGTGCCAGCAGCGCGGACGGGACAGGGCTTTATTCACCCCTCCACTTT. This encodes CASSADGTGLYSPLHF.

The chain joins TRBV5-1 to TRBJ1-2; 7 bases are a match to TRBD1. J was trimmed by 2 bases and V by 2 bases; bases with no gene match: 3. Looked up from germline, CDR1 is SGHRS and CDR2 is YFSETQ. This CDR3 has 14 amino acids. The chain's CDR3 is CASSFGTENYGYTF. CDR3 sequence (DNA): TGCGCCAGCAGCTTCGGGACAGAGAACTATGGCTACACCTTC.

J is TRBJ1-1 and V is TRBV6-4, with D unresolved. V lost 4 bases and J lost 3, with 9 bases in between. Germline values: CDR1 MRHNA, CDR2 SNTAGT. This CDR3 has 13 residues. CDR3 in amino acids: CASSVRWDTEAFF. The CDR3 DNA reads TGTGCCAGCAGTGTTCGGTGGGACACTGAAGCTTTCTTT.

This clone occurred a few times. The V gene is TRBV6-6, the J gene TRBJ2-7, with 7 positions matching TRBD1. The CDR3 has 14 amino acids. J gave up 2 bases and V 2 bases, and 3 bases lay outside the gene matches. Per germline, CDR1 MNHNY and CDR2 SVGAGI (reference sequence). The DNA for the CDR3 is TGTGCCAGCAGTTACAGGGACAGCCCCTACGAGCAGTACTTC. This codes for CASSYRDSPYEQYF.

The chain combines TRBV18 with TRBJ2-3, with D perhaps TRBD1 or TRBD2 (5 bases each). Germline loops: CDR1 KGHSH, CDR2 LQKENI. The CDR3 length is 14 residues. Trimming took off 2 bases at V and 4 bases at J, with 10 bases between the two ends. The CDR3 reads CASSPGGEADTQYF. The DNA for the CDR3 is TGTGCCAGCTCACCAGGGGGAGAGGCAGATACGCAGTATTTT.

There are a few counts of this clone. The rearrangement links TRBV5-1 to TRBJ2-2, with D hard to call. The V and J ends lost 0 bases and 1 base respectively, with 4 bases between them. CDR1 is SGHRS, CDR2 YFSETQ, per germline. This CDR3 contains 14 residues. This CDR3 is CASSLGRNTGELFF. The CDR3 DNA reads as TGCGCCAGCAGCTTGGGTAGGAACACCGGGGAGCTGTTTTTT. Together with reference TRBV5-1 and TRBJ2-2, the CDR3 gives the full variable domain: KAGVTQTPRYLIKTRGQQVTLSCSPISGHRSVSWYQQTPGQGLQFLFEYFSETQRNKGNFPGRFSGRQFSNSRSEMNVSTLELGDSALYLCASSLGRNTGELFFGEGSRLTVL.

This chain uses TRBV29-1 with TRBJ2-7, with 9 bases fitting TRBD1. V trimming: 7 bases; J trimming: 6 bases; junction bases outside the gene matches: 10. The CDR3 contains 13 residues. Germline lookup yields CDR1 SQVTM and CDR2 ANQGSEA. CDR3 protein: CSAGTGTGGEQYF. CDR3 coding DNA: TGCAGCGCAGGGACAGGGACAGGTGGCGAGCAGTACTTC.

This chain connects TRBV10-3 to TRBJ2-3, with 9 bases matching TRBD1. The CDR3 consists of 16 residues. Trimming cost V 0 bases and J 3 bases; bases outside gene matches: 4. CDR1 ENHRY and CDR2 SYGVKD come from the germline V gene. CDR3 in DNA: TGTGCCATCAGTGAGTCGAGGACAGGGGATACAGATACGCAGTATTTT. This sequence encodes CAISESRTGDTDTQYF.

The chain employs TRBV19 and TRBJ2-7; 11 nucleotides align to TRBD2. This CDR3 is built from 17 residues. The junction had 5 bases not matched to a gene; V was cut back by 1 base and J by 0 bases. From germline, CDR1 is LNHDA and CDR2 SQIVND (reference sequence). CDR3 DNA: TGTGCCAGTAGTATAGGGTCGACTAGCGGGACCTCCTACGAGCAGTACTTC. Its protein is CASSIGSTSGTSYEQYF.

In its sample, this clone was seen a few times. The rearrangement links TRBV4-1 to TRBJ1-2; the match to TRBD1 covers 7 bases. Germline assignment: CDR1 MGHRA and CDR2 YSYEKL. The CDR3 runs 14 residues. The V gene end was trimmed by 1 base and the J gene end by 8 bases; junction bases not matched to a gene: 7. The CDR3 bases are TGCGCCAGCAGCCAAGCAGGGACAGTACCCGGCTACACCTTC. It is translated as CASSQAGTVPGYTF.

CDR3 region: CASSQGPPDTQYF. The CDR3 DNA follows: TGCGCCAGCAGCCAAGGACCCCCGGATACGCAGTATTTT. The V gene is TRBV4-1, the J gene TRBJ2-3; no firm D call. V was shortened by 1 base and J by 6 bases, with 8 bases between the two germline ends. The CDR3 extends over 13 amino acids. Per germline, CDR1 MGHRA and CDR2 YSYEKL.

The V call is TRBV18, the J call TRBJ1-2; a possible D gene is TRBD1 (6 bases). The CDR3 extends over 16 amino acids. Germline values: CDR1 KGHSH, CDR2 LQKENI. Deletions cut 1 base from V and 2 bases from J, with 14 bases between. The CDR3: CASSPQLRGQNYGYTF. The CDR3 DNA is TGTGCCAGCTCACCACAGCTTAGGGGACAAAACTATGGCTACACCTTC.

J is TRBJ2-5 and V is TRBV7-7; 8 bases are a match to TRBD2. V lost 1 base, J lost 4 bases, and 5 bases stayed unmatched. The CDR3 runs 15 residues. Germline V gene data show CDR1 as SSHAT and CDR2 as FNYEAQ (reference sequence). Written as DNA, the CDR3 is TGTGCCAGCAGCTTAGACGGGGGGGGCCGAGAGACCCAGTACTTC. Translation: CASSLDGGGRETQYF.

The J gene is TRBJ2-1, the V gene TRBV7-2; TRBD2 agrees at 12 bases. Germline CDR1 and CDR2: SGHTA and FQGNSA. The CDR3 totals 14 residues. J lost 7 bases, V lost 3 bases, and 1 base had no gene match. The CDR3, as DNA: TGTGCCAGCAGCTTGACTAGCGGGAGTAATGAGCAGTTCTTC. This encodes CASSLTSGSNEQFF.

This clone was recorded only once. The chain joins TRBV6-1 to TRBJ1-6; TRBD1 matches 7 bases. The CDR3 extends over 14 amino acids. Germline V lookup: CDR1 MNHNS, CDR2 SASEGT. After removal of 7 bases from V and 8 bases from J, the junction contained 8 bases not matched to a gene. DNA of the CDR3: TGTGCCAGCATTCCGGGACAGAACTATTCACCCCTCCACTTT. Its protein product is CASIPGQNYSPLHF.